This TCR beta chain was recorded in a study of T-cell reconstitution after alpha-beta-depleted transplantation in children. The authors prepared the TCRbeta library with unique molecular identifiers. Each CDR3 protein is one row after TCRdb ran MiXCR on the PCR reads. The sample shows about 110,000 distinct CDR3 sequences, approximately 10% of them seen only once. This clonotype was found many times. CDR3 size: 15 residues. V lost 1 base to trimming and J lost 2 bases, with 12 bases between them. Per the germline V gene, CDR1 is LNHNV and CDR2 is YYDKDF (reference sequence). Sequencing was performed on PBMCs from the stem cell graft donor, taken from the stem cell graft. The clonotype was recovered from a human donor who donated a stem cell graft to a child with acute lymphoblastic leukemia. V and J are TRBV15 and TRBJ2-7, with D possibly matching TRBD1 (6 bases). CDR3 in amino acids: CATSRVATGAYEQYF. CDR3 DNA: TGTGCCACCAGCAGAGTTGCGACAGGAGCCTACGAGCAGTACTTC.